This is a list of T cell receptor beta chains from one sample in a study of cytomegalovirus exposure and HLA in healthy donors. Some clones are missing from TCRdb's copy, which holds only in-frame ones; the method was immunoSEQ multiplex PCR. The repertoire holds approximately 100,000 clones, with 88% as singletons. Material for sequencing was PBMCs. Receptors originate from a woman younger than 35 in good health and CMV-seropositive. CDR3s leave out the opening cysteine and the closing phenylalanine or tryptophan. Where a row states a size, it is once, few, many or the class of an expanded clone; other rows omit it.

size | V | CDR3
. | TRBV25-1 | ASSEGGTGAYNEQF
. | TRBV19 | ASSIAGRGNYGYT
. | TRBV2 | ASSEARDYGYT
. | TRBV9 | ASSEGGSGEFYEQY
few | TRBV9 | ASSSGGIQETQY
. | TRBV28 | ASSLLQIANYGYT
. | TRBV9 | ASSPRGPQH
. | TRBV4-1 | ASSQDDFLAAGELF
. | TRBV5-4 | ASSLAGGRYNEQF
. | TRBV2 | ASIDRGVWGNSPLH
. | TRBV11-2 | ASSGYRGTSYGYT
. | TRBV6-1 | ASSEQGGFSGNTIY
. | TRBV7-6 | ASSLQWGRNSPLH
. | TRBV28 | ASSTSGINEKLF
. | TRBV27 | ASSLGQYNEQF
. | TRBV7-9 | ASSSSGGEKLF
. | TRBV19 | ASSPTGNSGNTIY
. | TRBV2 | ASQRTALYEQY
. | TRBV9 | ASSVGTNYNEQF
. | TRBV2 | AIERGTEAF
. | TRBV28 | ASNNTTNFYGYT
. | TRBV2 | ASSLQETQY
. | TRBV28 | ASSVNLQGTEAF
. | TRBV5-1 | ASSLISTGGHYGYT
. | TRBV13 | ASSSTGLDLEQY
once | TRBV28 | ASNPQGASNQPQH
once | TRBV2 | ASGHRTGNQETQY
. | TRBV6-5 | ASSYSQGNTIY
. | TRBV4-1 | ASSQDLGGPDTEAF
. | TRBV19 | ASNREGENTQY
. | TRBV4-1 | ASSQGPLITVQGSKLF
. | TRBV7-2 | ASSLQGAREKLF
few | TRBV16 | ASSQNPNTEAF
. | TRBV15 | ATSPGPGTGASYNSPLH
. | TRBV6-5 | ASCPGGWSNEKLF
few | TRBV5-1 | ASSSELAGGSTDTQY
. | TRBV10-1 | ASSEAAGTDTQY
. | TRBV18 | ASSQAGLISGANVLT
few | TRBV5-4 | ASSFTGSWGYT
. | TRBV28 | ASCVDDNSPLH